One and the same sample provided the 11 T cell receptor beta chains below, sequenced in a study of T-cell reconstitution after alpha-beta-depleted transplantation in children (dated by TCRdb to the mid-2010s). The library came from PCR. The run used an Illumina HiSeq 2500. TCR libraries were prepared with molecular barcoding, using unique molecular identifiers to normalize TCRbeta repertoire quantification. The public sequencing data were trimmed at Q25 with fastp and processed into clonotypes with MiXCR by TCRdb, which kept only in-frame beta chains. For every CDR3 protein sequence, its rows merge into one entry that carries the most common genes and DNA. The sample table records some 830,000 distinct CDR3 sequences; roughly 16% of these occur just once. Clones ranked in the top ten supply approximately 4.5% of the sample. The label giving this sample's treatment or condition can be read as: allogeneic hematopoietic cell transplantation with graft depleted of TCRalphabeta T cells and CD19 B cells.

The sample was PBMCs, mostly from graft donor cells, taken 360 days after TCRalphabeta/CD19-depleted stem cell transplant. These receptors were collected from a male patient aged 10-17 years who had a stem cell transplant for acute lymphoblastic leukemia, so the T cells may come from the graft donor.

There are a few counts of this clonotype. Written as DNA, the CDR3 is TGCAGCGTCGCGAAAGGGGGGAACTATGGCTACACCTTC. Residues: CSVAKGGNYGYTF. This chain uses TRBV29-1 with TRBJ1-2, with a weak D call TRBD1 (6 bases). Germline V gene data show CDR1 as SQVTM and CDR2 as ANQGSEA. The CDR3 loop spans 13 amino acids. The V end lost 6 bases, the J end lost 2 bases, and 13 bases lay between the germline ends.

V gene TRBV5-1 combines with J gene TRBJ2-1; D assignment may be TRBD1 or TRBD2 (5 bases each). Trimming left V 4 bases short and J 1 base short, with 12 bases between. The length of the CDR3 is 15 residues. Germline V gives CDR1 SGHRS, CDR2 YFSETQ. CDR3 sequence (DNA): TGCGCCAGCAGCCCCGACTGGGGGTCCTACAATGAGCAGTTCTTC. This gives the protein CASSPDWGSYNEQFF.

The J gene is TRBJ2-5, the V gene TRBV5-1; a weak D match, TRBD2 (5 bases). The germline gives CDR1 SGHRS, CDR2 YFSETQ. The CDR3 extends over 14 amino acids. Between the trimmed V and J ends, which lost 7 bases and 1 base, there was a span of 14 bases. The DNA of the CDR3 is TGCGCCAGCCGACCCGGCGGAGGCCAAGAGACCCAGTACTTC. Protein sequence: CASRPGGGQETQYF.

This CDR3 is CASRRIETGTKGPHEYF. The CDR3 DNA reads as TGCGCCAGCAGAAGGATCGAAACCGGGACGAAGGGGCCCCATGAGTACTTC. This chain connects TRBV5-1 to TRBJ2-7; the D gene could be TRBD1 or TRBD2 (5 bases each). The CDR3 is 17 residues long. Per the germline V gene, CDR1 is SGHRS and CDR2 is YFSETQ. The V gene lost 5 bases and the J gene lost 11 bases, with 32 bases spanning the gap.

At least ten counts were recorded for this clonotype. This chain's CDR3 is CASSYSTSTDTQYF. DNA of the CDR3: TGTGCCAGCAGTTACTCGACTAGTACAGATACGCAGTATTTT. The chain uses TRBV6-5 and TRBJ2-3; the D gene is possibly TRBD2 (6 bases). The CDR3 covers 14 residues. V dropped 0 bases and J dropped 3 bases, with 7 bases sitting between them. Germline loops: CDR1 MNHEY, CDR2 SVGAGI.

The chain is built from TRBV5-1 and TRBJ2-7, with 9 nucleotides matching TRBD1. The germline V gene encodes CDR1 SGHRS and CDR2 YFSETQ. With 3 bases clipped from V and 4 bases from J, the junction kept 11 bases outside the gene matches. The CDR3 has 16 residues. The CDR3 coding sequence is TGCGCCAGCAGCTCCAAGTACGGGACAGGGACATACGAGCAGTACTTC. Translation: CASSSKYGTGTYEQYF. Filled out from reference TRBV5-1 and TRBJ2-7, the complete variable domain reads KAGVTQTPRYLIKTRGQQVTLSCSPISGHRSVSWYQQTPGQGLQFLFEYFSETQRNKGNFPGRFSGRQFSNSRSEMNVSTLELGDSALYLCASSSKYGTGTYEQYFGPGTRLTVT.

V usage is TRBV7-6 and J usage is TRBJ2-1, with a tentative D call TRBD2 (6 bases). The germline gives CDR1 SGHVS, CDR2 FNYEAQ. There are 12 residues in the CDR3. Trimming pared 2 bases from V and 8 bases from J, leaving 7 bases between. The CDR3 DNA reads as TGTGCCAGCAGCTTATGGGAGGATGAGCAGTTCTTC. It is translated as CASSLWEDEQFF.

The chain carries TRBV15 and TRBJ2-1; D remains unclear. Germline CDR1 is LNHNV and CDR2 is YYDKDF (reference sequence). CDR3 length: 16 residues. V was trimmed by 0 bases and J by 7 bases, leaving 16 bases between them. In nucleotides, the CDR3 is TGTGCCACCAGCAGAGAAATGCCCAGTGAGGTAAATGAGCAGTTCTTC. It specifies CATSREMPSEVNEQFF. Filled out from reference TRBV15 and TRBJ2-1, the complete variable domain reads DAMVIQNPRYQVTQFGKPVTLSCSQTLNHNVMYWYQQKSSQAPKLLFHYYDKDFNNEADTPDNFQSRRPNTSFCFLDIRSPGLGDTAMYLCATSREMPSEVNEQFFGPGTRLTVL.

There are many counts of this clonotype. This chain links TRBV5-1 with TRBJ1-1; 7 bases are a match to TRBD1. CDR1 and CDR2 (germline): SGHRS, YFSETQ. V was pared by 7 bases and J by 2 bases, with 14 bases of the junction left unmatched. CDR3 length: 16 residues. The CDR3 region is CASRKSRQGANTEAFF. The CDR3 bases are TGCGCCAGCCGAAAATCCCGACAGGGCGCCAACACTGAAGCTTTCTTT.

The chain couples TRBV4-1 to TRBJ2-5; D may be TRBD2 (5 bases). The germline gives CDR1 MGHRA, CDR2 YSYEKL. The CDR3 covers 13 residues. The V gene lost 4 bases and the J gene lost 5 bases, with 11 bases spanning the gap. CDR3 nucleotides: TGCGCCAGCAGCCCGGACCCGGGGGAGACCCAGTACTTC. This gives the protein CASSPDPGETQYF.

In nucleotides, the CDR3 is TGTGCCAGCAATCCGGGACCCGAACTTTACGAGCAGTACTTC. This encodes CASNPGPELYEQYF. This chain uses TRBV2 with TRBJ2-7; TRBD1 or TRBD2 may be the D gene (5 bases each). V was cut by 7 bases and J by 4 bases, with 17 bases left in between. CDR3 length: 14 residues. The germline V gene has CDR1 SNHLY and CDR2 FYNNEI.